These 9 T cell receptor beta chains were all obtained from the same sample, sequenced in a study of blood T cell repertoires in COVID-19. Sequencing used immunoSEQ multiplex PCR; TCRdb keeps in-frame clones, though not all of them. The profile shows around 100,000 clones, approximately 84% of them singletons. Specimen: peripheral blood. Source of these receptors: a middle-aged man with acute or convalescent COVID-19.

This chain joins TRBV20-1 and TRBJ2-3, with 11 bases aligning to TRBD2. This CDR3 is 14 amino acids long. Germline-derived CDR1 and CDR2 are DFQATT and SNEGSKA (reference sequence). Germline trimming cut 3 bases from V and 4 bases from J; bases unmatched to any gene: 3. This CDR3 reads CSASSGGGADTQYF. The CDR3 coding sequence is TGCAGTGCTAGTAGCGGGGGGGGCGCAGATACGCAGTATTTT.

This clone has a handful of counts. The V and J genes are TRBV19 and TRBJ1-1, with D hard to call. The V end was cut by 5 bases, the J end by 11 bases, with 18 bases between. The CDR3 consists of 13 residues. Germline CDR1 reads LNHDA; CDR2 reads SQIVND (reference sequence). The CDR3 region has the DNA TGTGCCAGTAGTCCTGAAGGTGGAGGGAGGGCTTTCTTT. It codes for CASSPEGGGRAFF.

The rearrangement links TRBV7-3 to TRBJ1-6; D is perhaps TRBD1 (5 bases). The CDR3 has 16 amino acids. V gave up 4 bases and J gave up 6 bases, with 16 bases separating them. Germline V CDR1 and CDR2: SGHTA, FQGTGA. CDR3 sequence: CASSSGRGGSNSPLHF. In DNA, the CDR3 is TGTGCCAGCAGCTCGGGCCGGGGGGGTTCTAATTCACCCCTCCACTTT.

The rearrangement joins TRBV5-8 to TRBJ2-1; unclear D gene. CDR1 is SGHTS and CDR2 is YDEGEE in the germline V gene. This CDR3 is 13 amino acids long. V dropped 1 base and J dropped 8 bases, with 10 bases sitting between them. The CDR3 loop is CASSLQVAHEQFF. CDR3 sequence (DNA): TGTGCCAGCAGCTTGCAGGTGGCCCATGAGCAGTTCTTC.

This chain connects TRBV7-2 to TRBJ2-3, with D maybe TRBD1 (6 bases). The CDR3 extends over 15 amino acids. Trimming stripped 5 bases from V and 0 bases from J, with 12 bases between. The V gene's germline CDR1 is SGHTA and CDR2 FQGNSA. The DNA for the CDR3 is TGTGCCAGCAGCCCGGACAGAGAAAGCACAGATACGCAGTATTTT. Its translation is CASSPDRESTDTQYF.

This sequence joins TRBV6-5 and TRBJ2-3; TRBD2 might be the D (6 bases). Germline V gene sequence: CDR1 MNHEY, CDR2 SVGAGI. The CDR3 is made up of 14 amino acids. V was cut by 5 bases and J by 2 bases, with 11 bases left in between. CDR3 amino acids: CASSPAGSTDTQYF. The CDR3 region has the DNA TGTGCCAGCAGTCCTGCGGGATCCACAGATACGCAGTATTTT.

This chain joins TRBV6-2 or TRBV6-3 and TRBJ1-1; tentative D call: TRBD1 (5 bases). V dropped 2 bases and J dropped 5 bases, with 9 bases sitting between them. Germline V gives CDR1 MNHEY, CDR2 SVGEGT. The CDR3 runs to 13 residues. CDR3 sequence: CASSYDRQTEAFF. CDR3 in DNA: TGTGCCAGCAGTTACGACCGACAGACTGAAGCTTTCTTT.

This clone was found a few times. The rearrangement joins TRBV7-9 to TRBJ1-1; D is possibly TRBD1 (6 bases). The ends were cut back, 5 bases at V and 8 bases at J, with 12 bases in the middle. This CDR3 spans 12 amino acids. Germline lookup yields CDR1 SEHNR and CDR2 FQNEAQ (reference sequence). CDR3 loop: CASSPRGTEAFF. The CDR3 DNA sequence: TGTGCCAGCAGCCCCCGAGGGACAGAAGCTTTCTTT.

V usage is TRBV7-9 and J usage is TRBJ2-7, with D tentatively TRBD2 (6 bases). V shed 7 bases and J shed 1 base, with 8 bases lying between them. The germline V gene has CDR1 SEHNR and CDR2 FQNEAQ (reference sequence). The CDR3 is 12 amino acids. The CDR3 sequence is CASTRESYEQYF. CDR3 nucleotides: TGTGCCAGCACCCGGGAGTCCTACGAGCAGTACTTC.